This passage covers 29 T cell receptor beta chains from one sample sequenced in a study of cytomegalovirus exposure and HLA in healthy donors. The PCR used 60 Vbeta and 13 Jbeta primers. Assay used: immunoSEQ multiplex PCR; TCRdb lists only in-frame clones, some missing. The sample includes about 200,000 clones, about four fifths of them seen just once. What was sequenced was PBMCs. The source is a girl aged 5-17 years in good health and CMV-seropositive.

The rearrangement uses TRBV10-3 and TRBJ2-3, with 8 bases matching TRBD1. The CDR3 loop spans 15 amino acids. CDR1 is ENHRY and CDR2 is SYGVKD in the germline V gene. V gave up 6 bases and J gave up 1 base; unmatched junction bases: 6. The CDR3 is CAIRSGTGGTDTQYF. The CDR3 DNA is TGTGCCATCAGATCCGGGACAGGAGGCACAGATACGCAGTATTTT.

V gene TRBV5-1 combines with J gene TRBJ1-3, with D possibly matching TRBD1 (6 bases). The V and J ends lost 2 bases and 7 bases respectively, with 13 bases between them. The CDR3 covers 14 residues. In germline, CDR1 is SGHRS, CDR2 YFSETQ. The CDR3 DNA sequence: TGCGCCAGCAGCTTAGCCGGGACATTCAACACCATATATTTT. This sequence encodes CASSLAGTFNTIYF.

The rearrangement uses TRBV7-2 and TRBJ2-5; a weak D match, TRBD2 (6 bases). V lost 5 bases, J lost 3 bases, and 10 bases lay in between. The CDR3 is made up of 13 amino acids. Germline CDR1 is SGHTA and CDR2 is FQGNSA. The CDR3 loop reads CASSPSGEETQYF. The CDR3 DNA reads TGTGCCAGCAGCCCATCGGGGGAAGAGACCCAGTACTTC. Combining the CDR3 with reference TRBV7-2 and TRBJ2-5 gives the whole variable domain GAGVSQSPSNKVTEKGKDVELRCDPISGHTALYWYRQSLGQGLEFLIYFQGNSAPDKSGLPSDRFSAERTGGSVSTLTIQRTQQEDSAVYLCASSPSGEETQYFGPGTRLLVL.

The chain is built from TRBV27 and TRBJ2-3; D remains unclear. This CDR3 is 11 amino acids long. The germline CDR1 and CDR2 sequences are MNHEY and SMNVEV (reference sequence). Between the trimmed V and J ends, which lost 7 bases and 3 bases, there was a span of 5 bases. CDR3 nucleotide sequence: TGTGCCAGCACGTCTACAGATACGCAGTATTTT. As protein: CASTSTDTQYF.

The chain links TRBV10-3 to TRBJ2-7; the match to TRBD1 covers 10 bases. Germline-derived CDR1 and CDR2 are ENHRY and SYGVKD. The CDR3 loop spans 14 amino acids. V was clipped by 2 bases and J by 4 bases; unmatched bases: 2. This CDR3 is CAISETGQGYEQYF. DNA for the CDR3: TGTGCCATCAGTGAGACGGGACAGGGGTACGAGCAGTACTTC.

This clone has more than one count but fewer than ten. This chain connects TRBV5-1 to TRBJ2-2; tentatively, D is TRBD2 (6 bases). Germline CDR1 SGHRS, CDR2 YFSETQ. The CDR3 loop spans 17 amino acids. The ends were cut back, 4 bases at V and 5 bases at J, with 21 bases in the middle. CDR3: CASSAPPAGGGTGELFF. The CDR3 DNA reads TGCGCCAGCAGCGCCCCCCCTGCCGGGGGTGGTACCGGGGAGCTGTTTTTT.

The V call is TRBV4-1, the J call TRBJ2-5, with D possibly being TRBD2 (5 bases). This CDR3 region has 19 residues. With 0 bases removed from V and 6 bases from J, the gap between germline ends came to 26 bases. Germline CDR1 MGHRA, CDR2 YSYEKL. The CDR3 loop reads CASSQEPPGSYGEAKTQYF. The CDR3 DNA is TGCGCCAGCAGCCAAGAACCACCGGGATCCTATGGGGAAGCGAAGACCCAGTACTTC.

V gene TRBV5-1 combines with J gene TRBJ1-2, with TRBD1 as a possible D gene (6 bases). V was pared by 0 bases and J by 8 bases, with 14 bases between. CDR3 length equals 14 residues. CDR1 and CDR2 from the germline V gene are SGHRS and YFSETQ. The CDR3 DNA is TGCGCCAGCAGCTTGGCCGATGGGGGCAGAGGCTACACCTTC. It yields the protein CASSLADGGRGYTF. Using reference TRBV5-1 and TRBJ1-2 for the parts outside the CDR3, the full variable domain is KAGVTQTPRYLIKTRGQQVTLSCSPISGHRSVSWYQQTPGQGLQFLFEYFSETQRNKGNFPGRFSGRQFSNSRSEMNVSTLELGDSALYLCASSLADGGRGYTFGSGTRLTVV.

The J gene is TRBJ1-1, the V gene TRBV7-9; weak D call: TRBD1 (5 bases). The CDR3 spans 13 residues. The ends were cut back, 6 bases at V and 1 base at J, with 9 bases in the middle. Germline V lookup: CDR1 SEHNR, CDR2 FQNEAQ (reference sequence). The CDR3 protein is CASSYDRNTEAFF. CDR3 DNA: TGTGCCAGCAGTTACGACAGGAACACTGAAGCTTTCTTT.

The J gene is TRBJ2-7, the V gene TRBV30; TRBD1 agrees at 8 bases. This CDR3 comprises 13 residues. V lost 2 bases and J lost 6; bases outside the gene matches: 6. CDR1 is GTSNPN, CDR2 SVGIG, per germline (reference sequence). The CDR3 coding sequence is TGTGCCTGGAGTCCTAGGACAGGGTTCGAGCAGTACTTC. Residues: CAWSPRTGFEQYF.

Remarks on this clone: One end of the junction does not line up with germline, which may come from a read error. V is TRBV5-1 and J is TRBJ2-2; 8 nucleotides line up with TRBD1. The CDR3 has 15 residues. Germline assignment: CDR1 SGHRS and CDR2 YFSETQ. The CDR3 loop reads CASSTQGAGTGGLFF. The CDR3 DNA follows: TGCGCCAGCAGCACCCAGGGGGCGGGGACCGGGGGGCTGTTTTTT.

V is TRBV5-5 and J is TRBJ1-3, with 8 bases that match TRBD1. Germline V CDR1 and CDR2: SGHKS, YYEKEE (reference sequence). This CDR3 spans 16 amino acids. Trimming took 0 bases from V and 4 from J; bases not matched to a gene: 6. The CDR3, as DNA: TGTGCCAGCAGCTTGGCGAGCAGGGGGCTAGGAAACACCATATATTTT. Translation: CASSLASRGLGNTIYF.

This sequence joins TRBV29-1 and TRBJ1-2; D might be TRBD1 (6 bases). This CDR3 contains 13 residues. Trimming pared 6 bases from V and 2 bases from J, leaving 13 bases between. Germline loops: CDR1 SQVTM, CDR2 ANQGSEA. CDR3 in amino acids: CSVETGLNYGYTF. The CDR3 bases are TGCAGCGTGGAGACAGGACTCAACTATGGCTACACCTTC.

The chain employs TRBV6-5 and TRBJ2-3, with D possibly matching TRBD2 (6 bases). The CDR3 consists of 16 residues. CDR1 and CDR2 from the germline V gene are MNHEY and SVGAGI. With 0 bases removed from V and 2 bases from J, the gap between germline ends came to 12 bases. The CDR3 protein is CASSYSRGFNTDTQYF. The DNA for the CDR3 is TGTGCCAGCAGTTACTCCCGGGGGTTCAACACAGATACGCAGTATTTT.

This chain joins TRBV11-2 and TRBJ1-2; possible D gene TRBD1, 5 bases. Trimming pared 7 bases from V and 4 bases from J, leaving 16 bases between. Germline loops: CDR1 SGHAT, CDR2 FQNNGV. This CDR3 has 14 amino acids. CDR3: CASTAPGYGYGYTF. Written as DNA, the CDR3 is TGTGCCAGCACCGCACCAGGGTATGGCTATGGCTACACCTTC.

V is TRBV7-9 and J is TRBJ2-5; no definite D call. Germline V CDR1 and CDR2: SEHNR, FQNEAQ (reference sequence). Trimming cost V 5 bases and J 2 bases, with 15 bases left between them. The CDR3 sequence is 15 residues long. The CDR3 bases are TGTGCCAGCAGCCCCGGCGAGGTCGGACAAGAGACCCAGTACTTC. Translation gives CASSPGEVGQETQYF.

CDR3 loop: CASSWGQEPFMGYTF. Here the CDR3 DNA reads TGTGCCAGCAGTTGGGGGCAGGAGCCATTTATGGGCTACACCTTC. The chain combines TRBV27 with TRBJ1-2; the D gene is possibly TRBD1 (6 bases). The V end was cut by 4 bases, the J end by 8 bases, with 20 bases between. There are 15 residues in the CDR3. The V gene's germline CDR1 is MNHEY and CDR2 SMNVEV (reference sequence).

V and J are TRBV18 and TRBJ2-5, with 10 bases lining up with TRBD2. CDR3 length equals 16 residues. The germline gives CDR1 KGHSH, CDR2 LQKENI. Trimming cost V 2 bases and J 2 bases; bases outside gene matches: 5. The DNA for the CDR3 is TGTGCCAGCTCACCATTTAGCGGGGGGATTCAAGAGACCCAGTACTTC. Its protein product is CASSPFSGGIQETQYF. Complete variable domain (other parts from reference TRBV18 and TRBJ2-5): NAGVMQNPRHLVRRRGQEARLRCSPMKGHSHVYWYRQLPEEGLKFMVYLQKENIIDESGMPKERFSAEFPKEGPSILRIQQVVRGDSAAYFCASSPFSGGIQETQYFGPGTRLLVL.

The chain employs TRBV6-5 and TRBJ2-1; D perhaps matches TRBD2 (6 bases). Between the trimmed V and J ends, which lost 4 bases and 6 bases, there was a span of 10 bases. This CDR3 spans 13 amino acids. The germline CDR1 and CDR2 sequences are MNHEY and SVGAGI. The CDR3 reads CASSSSGGNEQFF. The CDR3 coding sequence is TGTGCCAGCAGTTCATCCGGGGGCAATGAGCAGTTCTTC.

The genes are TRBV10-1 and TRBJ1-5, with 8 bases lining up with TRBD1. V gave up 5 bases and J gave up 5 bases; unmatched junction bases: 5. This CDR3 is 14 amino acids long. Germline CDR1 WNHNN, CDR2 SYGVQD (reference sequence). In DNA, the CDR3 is TGCGCCAGCAGTCCCGTGGGACAGGATCAGCCCCAGCATTTT. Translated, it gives CASSPVGQDQPQHF.

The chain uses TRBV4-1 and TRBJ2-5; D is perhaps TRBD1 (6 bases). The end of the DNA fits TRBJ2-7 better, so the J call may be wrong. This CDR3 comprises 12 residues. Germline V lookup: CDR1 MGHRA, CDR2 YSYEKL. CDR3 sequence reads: CASSQGGGEQYF. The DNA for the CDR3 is TGCGCCAGCAGCCAAGGAGGGGGCGAGCAGTACTTC.

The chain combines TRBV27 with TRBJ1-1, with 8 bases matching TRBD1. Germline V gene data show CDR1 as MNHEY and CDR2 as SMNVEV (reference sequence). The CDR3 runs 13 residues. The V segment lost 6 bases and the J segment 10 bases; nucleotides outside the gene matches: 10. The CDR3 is CASSPGQEVGAFF. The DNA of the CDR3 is TGTGCCAGCAGCCCGGGACAGGAGGTCGGAGCTTTCTTT.

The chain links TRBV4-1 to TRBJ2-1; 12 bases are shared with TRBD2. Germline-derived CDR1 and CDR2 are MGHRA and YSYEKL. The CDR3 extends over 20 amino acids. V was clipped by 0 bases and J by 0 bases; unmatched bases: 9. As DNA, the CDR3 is TGCGCCAGCAGCCAAGAGGAACTAGCGGGGGGCTCCATCTCCTACAATGAGCAGTTCTTC. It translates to CASSQEELAGGSISYNEQFF.

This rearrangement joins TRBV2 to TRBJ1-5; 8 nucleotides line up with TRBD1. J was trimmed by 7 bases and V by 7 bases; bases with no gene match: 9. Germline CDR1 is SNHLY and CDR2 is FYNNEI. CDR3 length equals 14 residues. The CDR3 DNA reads TGTGCCAGCAACGACAGGGGAGAGAGGCAGCCCCAGCATTTT. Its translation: CASNDRGERQPQHF.

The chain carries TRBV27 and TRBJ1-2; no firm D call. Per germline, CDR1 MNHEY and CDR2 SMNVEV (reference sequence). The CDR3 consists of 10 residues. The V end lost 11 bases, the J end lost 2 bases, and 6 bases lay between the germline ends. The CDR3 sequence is CARANYGYTF. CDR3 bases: TGTGCCCGAGCGAACTATGGCTACACCTTC.

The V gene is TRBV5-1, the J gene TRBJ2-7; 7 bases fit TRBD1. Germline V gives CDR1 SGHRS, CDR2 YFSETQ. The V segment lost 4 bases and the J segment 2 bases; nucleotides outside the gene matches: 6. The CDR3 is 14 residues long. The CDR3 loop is CASSGVGGTYEQYF. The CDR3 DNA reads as TGCGCCAGCAGCGGGGTAGGGGGCACCTACGAGCAGTACTTC.

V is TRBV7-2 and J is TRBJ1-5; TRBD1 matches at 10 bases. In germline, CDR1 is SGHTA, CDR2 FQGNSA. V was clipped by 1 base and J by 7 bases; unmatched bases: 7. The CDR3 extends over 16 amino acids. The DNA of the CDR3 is TGTGCCAGCAGCTTAGAGGCGACAGGGGGCGGACAGCCCCAGCATTTT. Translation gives CASSLEATGGGQPQHF.

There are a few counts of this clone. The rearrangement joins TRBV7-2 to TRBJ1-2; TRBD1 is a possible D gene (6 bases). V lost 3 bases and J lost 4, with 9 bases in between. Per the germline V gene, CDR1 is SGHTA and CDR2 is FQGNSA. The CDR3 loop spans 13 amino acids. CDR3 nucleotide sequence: TGTGCCAGCAGCTTCCGGGACACCTATGGCTACACCTTC. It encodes CASSFRDTYGYTF.

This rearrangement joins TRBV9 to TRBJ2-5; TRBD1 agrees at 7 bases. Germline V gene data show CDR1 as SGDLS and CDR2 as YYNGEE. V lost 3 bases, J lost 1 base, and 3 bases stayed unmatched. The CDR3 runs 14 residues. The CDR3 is CASSAGTVQETQYF. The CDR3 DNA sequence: TGTGCCAGCAGCGCCGGGACAGTCCAAGAGACCCAGTACTTC.